This T cell receptor (beta chain) was sequenced in a study of T-cell memory formation after mild COVID-19. The wider study: TCR clusters largely stayed donor specific.

Details on this clonotype: Its antigen is unknown.

Study observations and caveats: The CD4+ clones that contracted clustered mainly within CM and EM, and the CD8+ clones concentrated in EMRA.

TCRdb itself ran the 5' RACE reads through MiXCR, one entry per CDR3 protein. The data show about 49,000 distinct CDR3 sequences, with 27% seen just once and about 41% held by the top ten. Trimming stripped 5 bases from V and 5 bases from J, with 15 bases between. The CDR3 length is 14 residues. Germline-derived CDR1 and CDR2 are SSHAT and FNYEAQ (reference sequence). Sequencing used PBMCs or a T cell subset sorted from them (not recorded which). This clonotype was obtained from a man aged 18-30 years who had mild COVID-19 (a few samples of this study predate the infection). Cell type and time point are not known. The chain is built from TRBV7-7 and TRBJ2-5; a weak D match, TRBD1 (5 bases). CDR3 residues: CASSRGRVPETQYF. The CDR3 nucleotides are TGTGCCAGCAGCCGCGGCAGGGTACCGGAGACCCAGTACTTC.